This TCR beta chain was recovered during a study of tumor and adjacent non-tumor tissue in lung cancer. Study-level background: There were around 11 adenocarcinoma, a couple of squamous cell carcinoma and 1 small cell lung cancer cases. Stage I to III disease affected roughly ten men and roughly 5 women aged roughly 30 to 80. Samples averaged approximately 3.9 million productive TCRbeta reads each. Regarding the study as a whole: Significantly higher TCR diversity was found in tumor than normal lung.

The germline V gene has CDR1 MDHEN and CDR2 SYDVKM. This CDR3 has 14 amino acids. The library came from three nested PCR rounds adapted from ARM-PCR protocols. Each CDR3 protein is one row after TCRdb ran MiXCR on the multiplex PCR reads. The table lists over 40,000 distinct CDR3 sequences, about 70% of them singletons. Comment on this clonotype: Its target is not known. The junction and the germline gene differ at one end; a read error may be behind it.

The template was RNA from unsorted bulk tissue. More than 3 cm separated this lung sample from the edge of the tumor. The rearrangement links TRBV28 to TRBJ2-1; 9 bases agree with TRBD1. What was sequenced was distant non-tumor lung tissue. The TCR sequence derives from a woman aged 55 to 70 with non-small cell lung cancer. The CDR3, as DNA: TGTGCCAGCACGGGGACAGGGCGGCTCGCTGAGCAGTCCTTC. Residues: CASTGTGRLAEQSF.